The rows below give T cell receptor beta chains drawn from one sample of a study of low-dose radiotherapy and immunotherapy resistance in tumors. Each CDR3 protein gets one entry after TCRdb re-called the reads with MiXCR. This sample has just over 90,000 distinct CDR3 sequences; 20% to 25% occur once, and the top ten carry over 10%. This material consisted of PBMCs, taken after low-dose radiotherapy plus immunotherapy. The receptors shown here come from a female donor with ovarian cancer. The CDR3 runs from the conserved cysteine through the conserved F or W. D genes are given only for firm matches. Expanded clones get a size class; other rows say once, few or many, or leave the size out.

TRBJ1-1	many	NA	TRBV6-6	CASSYSRDTEAFF	TGTGCCAGCAGTTACTCCAGGGACACTGAAGCTTTCTTT
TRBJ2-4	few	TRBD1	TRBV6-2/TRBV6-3	CARNRGQSKNIQYF	TGTGCCAGAAACCGGGGACAGTCAAAAAACATTCAGTACTTC
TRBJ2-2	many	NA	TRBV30	CAWSTSGTSTGELFF	TGTGCCTGGAGTACCTCCGGGACAAGCACCGGGGAGCTGTTTTTT
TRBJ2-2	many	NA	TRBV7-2	CASSLGFTGELFF	TGTGCCAGCAGCTTAGGGTTCACCGGGGAGCTGTTTTTT
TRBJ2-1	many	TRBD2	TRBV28	CASIPPRTSGPSIRNEQFF	TGTGCCAGCATCCCTCCCCGTACTAGCGGGCCGTCCATCCGTAATGAGCAGTTCTTC
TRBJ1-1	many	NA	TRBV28	CASSPWGRTIRNTEAFF	TGTGCCAGCAGTCCTTGGGGCAGGACGATTAGGAACACTGAAGCTTTCTTT
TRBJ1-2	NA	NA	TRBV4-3	CASSPIAGAGYGYTF	TGCGCCAGCAGCCCCATCGCAGGGGCTGGCTATGGCTACACCTTC
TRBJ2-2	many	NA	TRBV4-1	CASSQDIDANTGELFF	TGCGCCAGCAGCCAAGATATAGACGCGAACACCGGGGAGCTGTTTTTT
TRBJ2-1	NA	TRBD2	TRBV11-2	CASSSRLAVYNEQFF	TGTGCCAGCAGCTCGCGACTAGCGGTTTACAATGAGCAGTTCTTC
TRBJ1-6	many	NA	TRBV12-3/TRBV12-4	CASSLGPYLSPLHF	TGTGCCAGCAGTTTGGGTCCGTATTTATCACCCCTCCACTTT
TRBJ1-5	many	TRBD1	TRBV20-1	CSARRQGSWQPQHF	TGCAGTGCTAGGAGACAGGGAAGTTGGCAGCCCCAGCATTTT
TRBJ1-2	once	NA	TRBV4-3	CASSLQTGREFGYTF	TGCGCCAGCAGCCTTCAGACGGGGCGGGAGTTTGGCTACACCTTC
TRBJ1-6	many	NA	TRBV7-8	CASSPGMNNSPLHF	TGTGCCAGCAGCCCTGGGATGAATAATTCACCCCTCCACTTT
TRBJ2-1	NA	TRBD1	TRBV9	CASSVGTGHNEQFF	TGTGCCAGCAGCGTAGGGACAGGCCACAATGAGCAGTTCTTC
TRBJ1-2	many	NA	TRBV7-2	CASSLGMGGARTYGYTF	TGTGCCAGCAGCTTAGGGATGGGGGGGGCGCGAACCTATGGCTACACCTTC
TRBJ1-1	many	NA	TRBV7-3	CASSLTAGPGTEAFF	TGTGCCAGCAGCTTAACGGCAGGGCCGGGCACTGAAGCTTTCTTT
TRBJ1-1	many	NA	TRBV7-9	CASSLAVVGTEAFF	TGTGCCAGCAGCTTAGCGGTAGTGGGAACTGAAGCTTTCTTT